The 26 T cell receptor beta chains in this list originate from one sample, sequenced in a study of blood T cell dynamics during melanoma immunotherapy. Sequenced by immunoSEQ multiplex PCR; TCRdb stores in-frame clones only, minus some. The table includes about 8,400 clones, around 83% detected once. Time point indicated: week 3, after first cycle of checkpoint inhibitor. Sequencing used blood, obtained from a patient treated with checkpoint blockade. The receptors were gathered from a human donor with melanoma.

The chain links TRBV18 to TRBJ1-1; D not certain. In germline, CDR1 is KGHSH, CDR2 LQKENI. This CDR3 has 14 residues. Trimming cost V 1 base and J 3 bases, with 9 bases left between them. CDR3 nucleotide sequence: TGTGCCAGCTCACCACTACAGTTGGACACTGAAGCTTTCTTT. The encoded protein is CASSPLQLDTEAFF.

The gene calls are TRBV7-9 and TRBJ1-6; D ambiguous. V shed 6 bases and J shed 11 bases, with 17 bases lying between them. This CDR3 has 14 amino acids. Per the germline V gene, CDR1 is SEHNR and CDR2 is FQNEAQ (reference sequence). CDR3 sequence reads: CASSSDTVRAPLHF. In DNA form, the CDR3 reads TGTGCCAGCAGTTCCGACACGGTGAGGGCACCCCTCCACTTT.

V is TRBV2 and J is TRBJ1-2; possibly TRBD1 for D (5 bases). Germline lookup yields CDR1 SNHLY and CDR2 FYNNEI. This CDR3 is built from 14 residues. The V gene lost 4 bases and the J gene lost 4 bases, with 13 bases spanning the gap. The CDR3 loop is CASSGRQKLYGYTF. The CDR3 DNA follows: TGTGCCAGCAGTGGGAGACAGAAGCTCTATGGCTACACCTTC.

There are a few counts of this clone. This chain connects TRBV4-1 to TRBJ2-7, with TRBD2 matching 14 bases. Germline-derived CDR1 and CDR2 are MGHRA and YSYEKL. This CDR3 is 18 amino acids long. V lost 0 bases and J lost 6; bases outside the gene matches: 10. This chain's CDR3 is CASSQEGLAGVGTREQYF. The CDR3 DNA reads TGCGCCAGCAGCCAAGAGGGACTAGCGGGAGTTGGGACTCGCGAGCAGTACTTC.

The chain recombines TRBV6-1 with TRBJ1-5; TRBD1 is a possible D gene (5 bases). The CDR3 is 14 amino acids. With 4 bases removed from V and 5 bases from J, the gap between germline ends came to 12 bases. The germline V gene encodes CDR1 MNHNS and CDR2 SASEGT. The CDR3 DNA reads TGTGCCAGCAGTGGTTGGGGGAACCATCAGCCCCAGCATTTT. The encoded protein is CASSGWGNHQPQHF.

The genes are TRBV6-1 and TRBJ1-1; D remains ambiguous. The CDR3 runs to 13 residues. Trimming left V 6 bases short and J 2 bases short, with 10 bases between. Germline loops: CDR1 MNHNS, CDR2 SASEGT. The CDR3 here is CASSLVGNTEAFF. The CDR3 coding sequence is TGTGCCAGCAGCTTGGTGGGAAACACTGAAGCTTTCTTT.

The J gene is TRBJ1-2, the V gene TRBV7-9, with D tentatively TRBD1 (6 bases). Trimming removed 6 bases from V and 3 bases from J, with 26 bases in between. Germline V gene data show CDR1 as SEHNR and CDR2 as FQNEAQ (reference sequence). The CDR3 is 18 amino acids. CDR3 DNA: TGTGCCAGCAGAAATTCCCGGCCCGCGACAGGTGTCCACTATGGCTACACCTTC. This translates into CASRNSRPATGVHYGYTF.

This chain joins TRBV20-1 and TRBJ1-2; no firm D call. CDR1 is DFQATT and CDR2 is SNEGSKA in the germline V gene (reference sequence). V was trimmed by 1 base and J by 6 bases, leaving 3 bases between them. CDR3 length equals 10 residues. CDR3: CSARGDGYTF. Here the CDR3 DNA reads TGCAGTGCTAGAGGGGATGGCTACACCTTC.

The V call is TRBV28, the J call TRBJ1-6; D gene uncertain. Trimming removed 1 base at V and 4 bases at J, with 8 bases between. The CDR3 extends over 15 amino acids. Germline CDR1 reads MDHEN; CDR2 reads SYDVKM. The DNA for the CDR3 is TGTGCCAGCAGTTTATTGGACTCATATAATTCACCCCTCCACTTT. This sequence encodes CASSLLDSYNSPLHF.

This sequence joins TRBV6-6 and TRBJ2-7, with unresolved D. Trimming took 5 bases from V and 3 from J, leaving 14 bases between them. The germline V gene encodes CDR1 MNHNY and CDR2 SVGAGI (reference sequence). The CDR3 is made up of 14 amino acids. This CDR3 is CASSPVGRNYEQYF. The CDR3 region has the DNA TGTGCCAGCAGTCCCGTGGGTAGAAACTACGAGCAGTACTTC.

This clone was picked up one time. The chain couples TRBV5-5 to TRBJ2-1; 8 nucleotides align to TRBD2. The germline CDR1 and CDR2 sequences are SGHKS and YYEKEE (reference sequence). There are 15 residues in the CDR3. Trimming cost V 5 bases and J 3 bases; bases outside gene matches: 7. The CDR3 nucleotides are TGTGCCAGCAGGGATGGACTAGCAGTCTACAATGAGCAGTTCTTC. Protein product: CASRDGLAVYNEQFF.

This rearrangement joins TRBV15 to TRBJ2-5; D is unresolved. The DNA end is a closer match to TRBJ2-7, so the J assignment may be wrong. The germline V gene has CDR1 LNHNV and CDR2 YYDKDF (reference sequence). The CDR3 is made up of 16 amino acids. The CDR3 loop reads CATSRDPGSLSYEQYF. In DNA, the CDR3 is TGTGCCACCAGCAGAGATCCCGGTAGCCTCTCCTACGAGCAGTACTTC.

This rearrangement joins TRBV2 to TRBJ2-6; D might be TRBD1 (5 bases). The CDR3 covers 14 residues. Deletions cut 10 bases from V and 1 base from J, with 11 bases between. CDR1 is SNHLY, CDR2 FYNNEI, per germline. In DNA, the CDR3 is TGTGCCACCTCCAGGGAATCTGGGGCCAACGTCCTGACTTTC. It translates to CATSRESGANVLTF.

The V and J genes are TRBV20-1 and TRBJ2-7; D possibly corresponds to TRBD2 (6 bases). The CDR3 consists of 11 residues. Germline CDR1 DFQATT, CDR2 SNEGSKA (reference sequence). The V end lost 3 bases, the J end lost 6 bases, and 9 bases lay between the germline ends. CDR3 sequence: CSARRGGEQYF. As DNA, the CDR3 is TGCAGTGCTAGGCGGGGAGGCGAGCAGTACTTC.

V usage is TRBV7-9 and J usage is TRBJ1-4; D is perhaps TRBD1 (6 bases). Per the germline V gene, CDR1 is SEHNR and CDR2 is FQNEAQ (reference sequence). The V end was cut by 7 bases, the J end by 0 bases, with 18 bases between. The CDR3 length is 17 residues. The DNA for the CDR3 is TGTGCCAGCACCAACCCCCGACAGGTCGCAACTAATGAAAAACTGTTTTTT. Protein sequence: CASTNPRQVATNEKLFF.

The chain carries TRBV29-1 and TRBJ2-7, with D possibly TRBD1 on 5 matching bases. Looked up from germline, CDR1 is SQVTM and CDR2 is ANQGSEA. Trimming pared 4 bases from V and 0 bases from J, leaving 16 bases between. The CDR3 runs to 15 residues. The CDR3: CSVGQRQSTSYEQYF. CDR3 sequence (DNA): TGCAGCGTTGGTCAGCGACAGTCAACCTCCTACGAGCAGTACTTC.

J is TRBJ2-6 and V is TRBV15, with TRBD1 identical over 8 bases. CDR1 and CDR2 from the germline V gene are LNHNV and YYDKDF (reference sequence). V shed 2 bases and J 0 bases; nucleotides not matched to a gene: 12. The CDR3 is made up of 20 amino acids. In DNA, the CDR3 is TGTGCCACCAGCAGACCCCCCGAGACAGGGGAATACTCTGGGGCCAACGTCCTGACTTTC. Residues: CATSRPPETGEYSGANVLTF.

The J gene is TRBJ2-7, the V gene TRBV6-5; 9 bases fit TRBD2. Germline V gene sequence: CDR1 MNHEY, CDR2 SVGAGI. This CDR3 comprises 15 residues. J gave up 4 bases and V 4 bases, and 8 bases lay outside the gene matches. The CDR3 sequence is CASSSPLAGRYEQYF. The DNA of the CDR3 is TGTGCCAGCAGTTCTCCGCTAGCGGGAAGGTACGAGCAGTACTTC.

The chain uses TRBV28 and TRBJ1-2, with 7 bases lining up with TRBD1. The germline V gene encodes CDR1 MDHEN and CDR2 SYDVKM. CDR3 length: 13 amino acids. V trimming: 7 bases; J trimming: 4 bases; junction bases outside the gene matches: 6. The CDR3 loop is CASTSTGPYGYTF. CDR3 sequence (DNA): TGTGCCAGCACCTCGACAGGGCCCTATGGCTACACCTTC.

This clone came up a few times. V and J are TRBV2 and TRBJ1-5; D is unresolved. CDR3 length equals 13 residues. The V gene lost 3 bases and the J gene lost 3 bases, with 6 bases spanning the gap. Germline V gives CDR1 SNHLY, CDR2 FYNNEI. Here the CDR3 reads CASSDRFNQPQHF. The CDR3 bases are TGTGCCAGCAGTGACAGGTTCAATCAGCCCCAGCATTTT. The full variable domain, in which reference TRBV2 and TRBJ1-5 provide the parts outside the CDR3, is EPEVTQTPSHQVTQMGQEVILRCVPISNHLYFYWYRQILGQKVEFLVSFYNNEISEKSEIFDDQFSVERPDGSNFTLKIRSTKLEDSAMYFCASSDRFNQPQHFGDGTRLSIL.

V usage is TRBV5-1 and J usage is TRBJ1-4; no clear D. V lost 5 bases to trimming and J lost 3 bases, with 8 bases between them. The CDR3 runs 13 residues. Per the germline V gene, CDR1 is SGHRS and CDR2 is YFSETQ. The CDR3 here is CASRPAANEKLFF. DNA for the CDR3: TGCGCCAGCAGACCGGCGGCTAATGAAAAACTGTTTTTT.

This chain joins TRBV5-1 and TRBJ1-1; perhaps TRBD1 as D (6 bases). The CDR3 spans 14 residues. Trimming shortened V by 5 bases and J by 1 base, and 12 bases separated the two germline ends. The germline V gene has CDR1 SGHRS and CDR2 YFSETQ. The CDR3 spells CASSEQGQNTEAFF. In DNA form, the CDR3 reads TGCGCCAGCAGTGAACAGGGCCAGAACACTGAAGCTTTCTTT.

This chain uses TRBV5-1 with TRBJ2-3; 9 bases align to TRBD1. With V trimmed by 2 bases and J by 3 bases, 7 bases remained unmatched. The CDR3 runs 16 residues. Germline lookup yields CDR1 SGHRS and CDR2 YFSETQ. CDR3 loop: CASSFNPGTGTDTQYF. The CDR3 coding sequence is TGCGCCAGCAGCTTCAACCCCGGGACAGGGACAGATACGCAGTATTTT.

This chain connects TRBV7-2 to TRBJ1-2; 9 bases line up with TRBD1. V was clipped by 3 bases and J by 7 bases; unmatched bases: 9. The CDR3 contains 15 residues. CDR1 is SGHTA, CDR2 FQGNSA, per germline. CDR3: CASSLDRGSPSGYTF. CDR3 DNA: TGTGCCAGCAGCTTGGACAGGGGCTCCCCCAGTGGCTACACCTTC. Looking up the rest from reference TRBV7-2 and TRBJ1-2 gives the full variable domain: GAGVSQSPSNKVTEKGKDVELRCDPISGHTALYWYRQSLGQGLEFLIYFQGNSAPDKSGLPSDRFSAERTGGSVSTLTIQRTQQEDSAVYLCASSLDRGSPSGYTFGSGTRLTVV.

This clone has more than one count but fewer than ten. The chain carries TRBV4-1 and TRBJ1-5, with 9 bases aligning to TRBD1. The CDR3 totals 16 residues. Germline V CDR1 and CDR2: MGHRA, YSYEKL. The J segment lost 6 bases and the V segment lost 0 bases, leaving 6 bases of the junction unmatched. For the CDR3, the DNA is TGCGCCAGCAGCCAAGATCAAACAGGGGGCTCTCAGCCCCAGCATTTT. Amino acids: CASSQDQTGGSQPQHF.

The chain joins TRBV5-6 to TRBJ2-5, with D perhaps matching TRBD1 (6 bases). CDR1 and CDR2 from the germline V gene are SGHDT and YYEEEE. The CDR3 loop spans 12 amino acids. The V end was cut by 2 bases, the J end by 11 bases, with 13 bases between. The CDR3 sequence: CASSLQGTGQYF. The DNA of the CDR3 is TGTGCCAGCAGCTTACAGGGCACGGGGCAGTACTTC.